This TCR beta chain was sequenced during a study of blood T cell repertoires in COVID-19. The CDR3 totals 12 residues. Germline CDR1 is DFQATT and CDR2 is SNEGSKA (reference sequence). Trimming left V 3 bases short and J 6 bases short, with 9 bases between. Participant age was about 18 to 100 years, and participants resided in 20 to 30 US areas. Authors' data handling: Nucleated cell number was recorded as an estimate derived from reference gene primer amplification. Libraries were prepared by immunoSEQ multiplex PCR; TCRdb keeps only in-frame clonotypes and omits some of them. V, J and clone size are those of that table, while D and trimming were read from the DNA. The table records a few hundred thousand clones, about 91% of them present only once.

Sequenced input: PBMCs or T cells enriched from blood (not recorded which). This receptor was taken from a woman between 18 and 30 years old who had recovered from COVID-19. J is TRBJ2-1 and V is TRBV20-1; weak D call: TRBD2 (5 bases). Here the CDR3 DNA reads TGCAGTGCTAGTTCTAGCTCCAATGAGCAGTTCTTC. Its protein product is CSASSSSNEQFF.